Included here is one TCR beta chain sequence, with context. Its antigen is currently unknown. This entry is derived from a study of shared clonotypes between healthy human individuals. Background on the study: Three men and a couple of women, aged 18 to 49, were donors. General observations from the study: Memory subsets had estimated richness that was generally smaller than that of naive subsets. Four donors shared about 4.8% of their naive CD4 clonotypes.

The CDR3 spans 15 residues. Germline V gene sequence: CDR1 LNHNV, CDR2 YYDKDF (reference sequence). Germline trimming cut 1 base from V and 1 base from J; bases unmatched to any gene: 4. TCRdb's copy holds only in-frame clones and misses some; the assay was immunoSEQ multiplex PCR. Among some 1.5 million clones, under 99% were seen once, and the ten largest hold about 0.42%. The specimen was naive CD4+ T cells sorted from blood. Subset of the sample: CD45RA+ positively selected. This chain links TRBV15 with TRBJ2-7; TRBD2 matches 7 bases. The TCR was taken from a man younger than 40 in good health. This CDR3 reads CATSRGGGASYEQYF. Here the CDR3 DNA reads TGTGCCACCAGCAGAGGCGGGGGAGCGTCCTACGAGCAGTACTTC.